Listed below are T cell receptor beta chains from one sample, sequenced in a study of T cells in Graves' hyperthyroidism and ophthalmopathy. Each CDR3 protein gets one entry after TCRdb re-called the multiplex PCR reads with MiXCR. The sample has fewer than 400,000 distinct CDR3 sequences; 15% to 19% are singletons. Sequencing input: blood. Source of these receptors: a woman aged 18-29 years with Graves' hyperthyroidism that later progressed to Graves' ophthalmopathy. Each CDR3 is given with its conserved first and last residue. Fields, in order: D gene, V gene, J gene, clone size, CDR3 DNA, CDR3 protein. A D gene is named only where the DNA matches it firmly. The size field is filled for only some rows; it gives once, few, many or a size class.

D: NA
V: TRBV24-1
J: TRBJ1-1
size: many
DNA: TGTGCCACCAGTGGTGGGGGGAACACTGAAGCTTTCTTT
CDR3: CATSGGGNTEAFF

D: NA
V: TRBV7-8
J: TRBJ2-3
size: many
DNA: TGTGCCAGCAGCTTACTCCCCGCATCCACAGATACGCAGTATTTT
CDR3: CASSLLPASTDTQYF

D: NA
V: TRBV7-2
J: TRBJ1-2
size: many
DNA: TGTGCCAGCAGCTTAGCCCCAGACCCCGGGACAAATGGCTACACCTTC
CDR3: CASSLAPDPGTNGYTF

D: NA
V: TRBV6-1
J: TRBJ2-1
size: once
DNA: TGTGCCAGCAGTGAAGCGCTGAGGGCCTCCTACAATGAGCAGTTCTTC
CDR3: CASSEALRASYNEQFF

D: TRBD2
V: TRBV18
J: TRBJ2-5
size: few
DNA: TGTGCCAGCACTAGCGGTTTACGACAGACCCAGTACTTC
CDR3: CASTSGLRQTQYF

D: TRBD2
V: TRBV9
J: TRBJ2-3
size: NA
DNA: TGTGCCAGCAGCGTAGATCCTCTTGGGTCTAGCGGACTAGATACGCAGTATTTT
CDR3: CASSVDPLGSSGLDTQYF

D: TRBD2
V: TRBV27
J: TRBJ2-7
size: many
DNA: TGTGCCAGCAGTGCCGCGACTAGCGGGAGAGGCTTGGGACACTACGAGCAGTACTTC
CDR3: CASSAATSGRGLGHYEQYF

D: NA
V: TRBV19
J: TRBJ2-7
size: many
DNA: TGTGCCAGTAGTATCCAGGGTGGAATCGACGAGCAGTACTTC
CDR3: CASSIQGGIDEQYF

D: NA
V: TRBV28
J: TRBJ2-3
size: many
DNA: TGTGCCAGCAGTTTATTGGGTCCCACAGATACGCAGTATTTT
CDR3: CASSLLGPTDTQYF

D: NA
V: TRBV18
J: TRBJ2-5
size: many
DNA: TGTGCCAGCTCACCAAAGTTAGAGACCCAGTACTTC
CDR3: CASSPKLETQYF

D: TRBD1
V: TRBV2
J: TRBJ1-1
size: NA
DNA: TGTGCCAGCAGTGATACCGGGACAGGGGCCCTGAACACTGAAGCTTTCTTT
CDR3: CASSDTGTGALNTEAFF

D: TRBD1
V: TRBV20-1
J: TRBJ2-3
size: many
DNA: TGCAGTGCTAGGACAGGGCGAGGGACAAGCACAGATACGCAGTATTTT
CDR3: CSARTGRGTSTDTQYF

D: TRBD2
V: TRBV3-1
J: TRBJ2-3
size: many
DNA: TGTGCCAGCAGCTTACACTCCCGGGGCGGGAGATTTAGCACAGATACGCAGTATTTT
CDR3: CASSLHSRGGRFSTDTQYF

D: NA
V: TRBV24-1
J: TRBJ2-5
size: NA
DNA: TGTGCCACCAGTGATTTGGAATTTGGGGGGAGGGAGACCCAGTACTTC
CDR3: CATSDLEFGGRETQYF